This TCR beta chain is drawn from a study of human T cells and chemical hapten exposure. Each CDR3 protein gets one entry after TCRdb re-called the RACE reads with MiXCR. The sample contains 130,000 or so distinct CDR3 sequences, about 11% of which appear only once. Time point specified: patch test 3, about 24 weeks after DPC sensitization. Treatment given: therapeutic diphenylcyclopropenone sensitization with weekly scalp DPC. Germline values: CDR1 LGHDT, CDR2 YNNKEL (reference sequence). Deletions cut 4 bases from V and 1 base from J, with 11 bases between. This CDR3 is built from 15 residues. The sequence derives from a woman between 50 and 59 years old with alopecia areata. Some clones in this sample may be carry-over from other donors' samples. This sequence joins TRBV3-1 and TRBJ1-5; the D is unclear. This sample comprised whole blood, obtained in connection with sensitization to the hapten diphenylcyclopropenone (DPC). CDR3 bases: TGTGCCAGCAGCCTGAGCCCCGGGAGCAATCAGCCCCAGCATTTT. Translation gives CASSLSPGSNQPQHF.